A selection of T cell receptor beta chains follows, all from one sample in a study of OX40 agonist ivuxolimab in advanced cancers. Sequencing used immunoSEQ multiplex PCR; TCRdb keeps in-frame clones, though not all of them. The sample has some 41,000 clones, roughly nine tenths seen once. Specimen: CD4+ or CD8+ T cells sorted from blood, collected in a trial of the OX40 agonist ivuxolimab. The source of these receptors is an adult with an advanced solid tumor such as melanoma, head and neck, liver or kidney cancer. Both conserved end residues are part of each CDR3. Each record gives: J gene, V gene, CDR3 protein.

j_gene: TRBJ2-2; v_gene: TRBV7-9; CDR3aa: CASHFYAKNTGELFF
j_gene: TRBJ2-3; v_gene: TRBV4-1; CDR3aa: CASSQDLGGGRDTQYF
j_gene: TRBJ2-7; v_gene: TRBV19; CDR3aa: CASSIAGARIYEQYF
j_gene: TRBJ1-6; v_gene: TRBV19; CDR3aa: CASSGTGAFNNSPLHF
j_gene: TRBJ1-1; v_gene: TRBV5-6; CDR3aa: CASSPRMGVHTEAFF
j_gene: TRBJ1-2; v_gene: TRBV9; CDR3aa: CASSPRTARNYGYTF
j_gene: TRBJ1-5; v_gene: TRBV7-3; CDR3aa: CASSLDRDQPQHF
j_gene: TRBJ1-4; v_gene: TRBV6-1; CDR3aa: CASSEAGTGYEKLFF
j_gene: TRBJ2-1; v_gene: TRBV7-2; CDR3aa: CASSLELAGGHEQFF
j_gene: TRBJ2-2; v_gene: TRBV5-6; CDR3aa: CASSLDRTSATGELFF
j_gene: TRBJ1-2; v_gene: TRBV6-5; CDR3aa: CASSYSIGAGALGYTF
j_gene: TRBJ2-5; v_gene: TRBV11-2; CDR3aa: CASSTGLAGDQETQYF
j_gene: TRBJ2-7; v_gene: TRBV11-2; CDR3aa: CASSPGTSVYEQYF
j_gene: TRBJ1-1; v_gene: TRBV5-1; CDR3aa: CASRAGKETEAFF
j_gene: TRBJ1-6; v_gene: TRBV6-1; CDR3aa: CASSEAPPLHF
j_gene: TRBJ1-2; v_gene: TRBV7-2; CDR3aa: CASSLLGRGGYGYTF
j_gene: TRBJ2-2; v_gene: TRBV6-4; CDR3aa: CASSEGTGANTGELFF
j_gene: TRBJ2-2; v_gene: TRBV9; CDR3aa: CASSGLQGSAGELFF
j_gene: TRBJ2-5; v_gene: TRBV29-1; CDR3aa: CSVGLTTDIFRETQYF
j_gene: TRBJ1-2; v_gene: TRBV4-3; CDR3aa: CASSPQDRGRYGYTF
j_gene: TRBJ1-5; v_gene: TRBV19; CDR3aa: CASSIDREQPQHF
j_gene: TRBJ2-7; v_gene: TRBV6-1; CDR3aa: CASSVGTASYEQYF
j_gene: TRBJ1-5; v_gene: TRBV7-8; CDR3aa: CASSFRTVLFDSNQPQHF
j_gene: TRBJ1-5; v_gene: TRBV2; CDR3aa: CASGRQGNQPQHF
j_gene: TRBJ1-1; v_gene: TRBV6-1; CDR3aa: CATPGRGTEAFF
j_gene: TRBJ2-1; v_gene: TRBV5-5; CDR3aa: CASSHLGQLTYNEQFF
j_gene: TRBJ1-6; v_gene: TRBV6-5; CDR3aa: CASSYSGRQNSPLHF
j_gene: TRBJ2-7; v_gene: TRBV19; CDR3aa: CASSISELTYEQYF
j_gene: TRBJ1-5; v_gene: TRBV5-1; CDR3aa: CASSLGVGYQPQHF
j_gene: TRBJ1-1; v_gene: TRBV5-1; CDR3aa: CASSLDRGMNTEAFF
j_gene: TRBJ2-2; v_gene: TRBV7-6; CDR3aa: CASSLEGPSGASWELFF
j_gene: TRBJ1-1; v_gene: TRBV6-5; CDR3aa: CASSYSLGTEAFF
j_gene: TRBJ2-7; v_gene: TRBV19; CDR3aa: CASSLTSGITSYEQYF
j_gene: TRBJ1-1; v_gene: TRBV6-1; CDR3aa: CASSAENTEAFF
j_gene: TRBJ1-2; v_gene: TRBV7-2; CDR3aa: CASTTGAGYGYTF
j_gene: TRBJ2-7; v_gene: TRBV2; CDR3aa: CASSESGRASSYEQYF
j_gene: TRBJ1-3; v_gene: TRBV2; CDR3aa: CASSYLGGTGALSSYSGNTIYF
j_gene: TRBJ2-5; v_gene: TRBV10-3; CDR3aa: CAISESRGQETQYF
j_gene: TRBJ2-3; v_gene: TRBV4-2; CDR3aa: CASSQDTGGPWAQYF
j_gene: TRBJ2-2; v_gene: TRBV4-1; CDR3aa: CASSQDGAGSATGELFF
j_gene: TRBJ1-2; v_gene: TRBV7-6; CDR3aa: CASSPGATFYGYTF
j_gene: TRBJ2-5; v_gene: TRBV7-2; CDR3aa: CASSPGGIGATQYF
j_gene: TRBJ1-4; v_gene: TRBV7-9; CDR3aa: CASSSGRSNEKLFF
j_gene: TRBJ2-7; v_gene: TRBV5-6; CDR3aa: CASSPTGGEQYF
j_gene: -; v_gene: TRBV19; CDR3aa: CASSIDAVGRSSYEQYF
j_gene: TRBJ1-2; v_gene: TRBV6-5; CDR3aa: CASCRPSQAPYGYTF
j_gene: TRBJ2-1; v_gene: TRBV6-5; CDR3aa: CASTQGGSSYNEQFF
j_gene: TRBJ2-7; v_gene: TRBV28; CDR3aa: CASSLHGWQGAYEQYF
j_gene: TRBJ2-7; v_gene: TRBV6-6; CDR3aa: CASSYWAGVYEQYF
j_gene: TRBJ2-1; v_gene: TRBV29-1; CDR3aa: CSADRDSGTYNEQFF
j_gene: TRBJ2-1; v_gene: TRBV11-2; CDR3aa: CASSYSGTSLEQFF
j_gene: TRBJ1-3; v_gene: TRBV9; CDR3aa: CASSGLSGGSGNTIYF
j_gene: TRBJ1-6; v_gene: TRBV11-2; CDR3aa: CASSLVGLNSPLHF
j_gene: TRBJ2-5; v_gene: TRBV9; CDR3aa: CASSVGANRAGETQYF
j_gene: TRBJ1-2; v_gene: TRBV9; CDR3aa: CASSVGLGQGPGYTF